Listed here are 5 T cell receptor beta chains from one sample, sequenced in a study of early stage breast cancer tumors. Sequenced by immunoSEQ multiplex PCR; TCRdb stores in-frame clones only, minus some. This table holds approximately 48,000 clones, 75% to 95% found once. Sequenced sample: blood. These receptors all come from a person aged 65-85 years with breast cancer.

The rearrangement uses TRBV10-3 and TRBJ2-5, with D unresolved. The CDR3 is made up of 11 amino acids. V was cut by 6 bases and J by 2 bases, with 4 bases left in between. Germline loops: CDR1 ENHRY, CDR2 SYGVKD. Here the CDR3 reads CAIRSQETQYF. The CDR3 DNA follows: TGTGCCATCAGATCTCAAGAGACCCAGTACTTC.

The count of this clone is one. The CDR3 reads CASSLAVLNQPQHF. In nucleotides, the CDR3 is TGTGCCAGCAGCTTAGCCGTTTTAAATCAGCCCCAGCATTTT. The gene calls are TRBV7-8 and TRBJ1-5; unclear D gene. Trimming left V 0 bases short and J 4 bases short, with 7 bases between. The germline CDR1 and CDR2 sequences are SGHVS and FQNEAQ. The CDR3 covers 14 residues.

The rearrangement links TRBV5-6 to TRBJ1-1; D is ambiguous. Trimming shortened V by 1 base and J by 0 bases, and 4 bases separated the two germline ends. This CDR3 has 13 residues. CDR1 and CDR2 from the germline V gene are SGHDT and YYEEEE. The CDR3 nucleotides are TGTGCCAGCAGCTTGCAGATGAACACTGAAGCTTTCTTT. As protein: CASSLQMNTEAFF.

The chain is built from TRBV5-1 and TRBJ1-2; D ambiguous. Trimming took off 0 bases at V and 4 bases at J, with 10 bases between the two ends. The CDR3 contains 14 residues. Germline V gene lookup returns CDR1 SGHRS and CDR2 YFSETQ. The DNA for the CDR3 is TGCGCCAGCAGCTTGGTTGGGCTGATCTATGGCTACACCTTC. Encoded protein: CASSLVGLIYGYTF.

Turning to this clone: Other DNA sequences from this sample encode an identical CDR3 as well. The V and J genes are TRBV18 and TRBJ1-1; 7 positions agree with TRBD1. The CDR3 runs 15 residues. J gave up 3 bases and V 2 bases, and 6 bases lay outside the gene matches. Germline CDR1 is KGHSH and CDR2 is LQKENI. This CDR3 reads CASSPRGQGDTEAFF. CDR3 nucleotide sequence: TGTGCCAGCTCACCAAGGGGGCAGGGGGACACTGAAGCTTTCTTT.